Shown below are 8 T cell receptor beta chains from a single sample sequenced in a study of T cell changes during pregnancy in multiple sclerosis. Repertoires were generated with immunoSEQ multiplex PCR, while TCRdb's copy carries only in-frame clones and drops some. This table holds about 79,000 clones, under 95% found once. The input for sequencing was CD4+ T cells from peripheral blood mononuclear cells, taken in the second trimester of pregnancy. These receptors all come from a female donor with multiple sclerosis, enrolled in a pregnancy study.

The V call is TRBV4-3, the J call TRBJ1-5, with 8 bases identical to TRBD1. CDR1 is LGHNA and CDR2 is YSLEER in the germline V gene. This CDR3 region has 17 residues. The ends lost 5 bases at V and 7 bases at J; junction bases unmatched: 16. CDR3 bases: TGCGCCAGCAGCGAAGGACGGTCGCAGGGGGCCTGGCAGCCCCAGCATTTT. This encodes CASSEGRSQGAWQPQHF.

The J gene is TRBJ1-5, the V gene TRBV27; 11 bases map to TRBD1. This CDR3 has 16 residues. The germline V gene encodes CDR1 MNHEY and CDR2 SMNVEV (reference sequence). J lost 3 bases, V lost 5 bases, and 6 bases had no gene match. This CDR3 is CASSAGTGGFNQPQHF. CDR3 bases: TGTGCCAGCAGTGCGGGGACAGGGGGTTTCAATCAGCCCCAGCATTTT.

The V gene is TRBV6-5, the J gene TRBJ1-2; possible D gene TRBD1, 6 bases. Germline loops: CDR1 MNHEY, CDR2 SVGAGI. Trimming took 6 bases from V and 6 from J, leaving 20 bases between them. The CDR3 extends over 15 amino acids. The CDR3 nucleotides read TGTGCCAGCAGACGAAAACAGGACAGTAATGATGGCTACACCTTC. Its translation is CASRRKQDSNDGYTF.

The rearrangement joins TRBV30 to TRBJ1-1; tentative D call: TRBD1 (6 bases). Germline-derived CDR1 and CDR2 are GTSNPN and SVGIG (reference sequence). Trimming removed 2 bases at V and 1 base at J, with 14 bases between. The CDR3 is 15 amino acids. The CDR3 nucleotides are TGTGCCTGGAGTAAAGGCTGGGGACAGAACACTGAAGCTTTCTTT. Protein: CAWSKGWGQNTEAFF.

This sequence joins TRBV28 and TRBJ1-5; D not resolved. The germline gives CDR1 MDHEN, CDR2 SYDVKM. Trimming removed 8 bases from V and 0 bases from J, with 8 bases in between. CDR3 length: 13 residues. CDR3 region: CASGGHSNQPQHF. The DNA for the CDR3 is TGTGCCAGCGGCGGGCATAGCAATCAGCCCCAGCATTTT.

The sample holds a few counts of this clone. The rearrangement links TRBV7-9 to TRBJ1-2; D call uncertain. The V gene lost 6 bases and the J gene lost 2 bases, with 10 bases spanning the gap. CDR3 length equals 13 residues. CDR1 and CDR2 from the germline V gene are SEHNR and FQNEAQ (reference sequence). The CDR3 DNA sequence: TGTGCCAGCAGTCTTGGGCCCAACTATGGCTACACCTTC. Protein: CASSLGPNYGYTF. Combining the CDR3 with reference TRBV7-9 and TRBJ1-2 gives the whole variable domain DTGVSQNPRHKITKRGQNVTFRCDPISEHNRLYWYRQTLGQGPEFLTYFQNEAQLEKSRLLSDRFSAERPKGSFSTLEIQRTEQGDSAMYLCASSLGPNYGYTFGSGTRLTVV.

This clone was seen only a few times. The chain employs TRBV7-2 and TRBJ2-7; 12 nucleotides align to TRBD2. The CDR3 covers 15 residues. The V and J ends lost 4 bases and 4 bases, in that order; junction bases with no gene match: 5. Looked up from germline, CDR1 is SGHTA and CDR2 is FQGNSA. In nucleotides, the CDR3 is TGTGCCAGCAGCTACCGGACTAGCGGGACTTACGAGCAGTACTTC. It specifies CASSYRTSGTYEQYF.

This clone was counted a single time. This sequence joins TRBV5-1 and TRBJ2-6, with 8 bases lining up with TRBD1. V trimming: 3 bases; J trimming: 4 bases; junction bases outside the gene matches: 9. Germline values: CDR1 SGHRS, CDR2 YFSETQ. The CDR3 is made up of 17 amino acids. DNA for the CDR3: TGCGCCAGCAGCTGGAACCAGGGGGCGACAGGGGCCAACGTCCTGACTTTC. Translation gives CASSWNQGATGANVLTF.